These T cell receptor beta chains were read from a single sample in a study of blood T cell repertoires in COVID-19. This table comes from immunoSEQ multiplex PCR, and its TCRdb copy is limited to in-frame clones, with some not included. This sample has about 180,000 clones, with roughly 88% found just once. Sequenced: PBMCs or T cells enriched from blood (not recorded which). All receptors come from a young woman who had recovered from COVID-19. CDR3s include the opening cysteine and the closing phenylalanine or tryptophan. The D gene is left open where the match is weak. Size values are once, few and many counts, or a class for expanded clones, and some rows have none.

cdr3_nt	cdr3_aa	d_call	clone_size	v_call	j_call
TGTGCCAGCTCACCATCGGAGGGGTTAAACTATGGCTACACCTTC	CASSPSEGLNYGYTF	-	-	TRBV18	TRBJ1-2
TGTGCCAGCTCACCACCGGGTAGCCTCTCTGGAAACACCATATATTTT	CASSPPGSLSGNTIYF	-	-	TRBV18	TRBJ1-3
TGCGCCAGCAGCCAAACTAGCGGGAGGGCCTACGAGCAGTACTTC	CASSQTSGRAYEQYF	TRBD2	-	TRBV4-1	TRBJ2-7
TGTGCCACCAGCAGAGTCGGACAGGGGGATCAGCCCCAGCATTTT	CATSRVGQGDQPQHF	TRBD1	-	TRBV15	TRBJ1-5
TGTGCCAGCAGCGTCGCCGGGACTAGGAACGAGCAGTACTTC	CASSVAGTRNEQYF	TRBD2	-	TRBV25-1	TRBJ2-7
TGCGCCAGCAGCTTTCGACTAGCGGGAGGGTACAATGAGCAGTTCTTC	CASSFRLAGGYNEQFF	TRBD2	-	TRBV5-1	TRBJ2-1
TGTGCCAGCAGACTAGCGGGAGAATACAATGAGCAGTTCTTC	CASRLAGEYNEQFF	TRBD2	-	TRBV27	TRBJ2-1
TGTGCCAGCAGTTCTTACGGGACAGGAAAAGACAATGAGCAGTTCTTC	CASSSYGTGKDNEQFF	TRBD1	-	TRBV6-5	TRBJ2-1
TGTGCCAGCAGAACAGGGTCTAGCCTCTACGAGCAGTACTTC	CASRTGSSLYEQYF	-	-	TRBV28	TRBJ2-7
TGTGCCTGCCAACCCGGACTAGCTGGCGAGACCCAGTACTTC	CACQPGLAGETQYF	TRBD2	once	TRBV30	TRBJ2-5
TGTGCCAGCAGAGACAGGGGCAGACCGTCTCTAGGCACCGGGGAGCTGTTTTTT	CASRDRGRPSLGTGELFF	-	-	TRBV21-1	TRBJ2-2
TGTGCCAGCAGCGACCCGGGGGGGACGAACACCGGGGAGCTGTTTTTT	CASSDPGGTNTGELFF	TRBD2	-	TRBV7-8	TRBJ2-2
TGTGCCAGCAGTTTTCCCGTAGGGGAGGGGGACAATCAGCCCCAGCATTTT	CASSFPVGEGDNQPQHF	-	-	TRBV28	TRBJ1-5
TGTGCCAGCAGTTACTCGAGACTAGCGGGAGACGAGCAGTACTTC	CASSYSRLAGDEQYF	TRBD2	once	TRBV6-5	TRBJ2-7
TGTGCCACCAGTGACCCGACAGGGGAACACACCATATATTTT	CATSDPTGEHTIYF	TRBD1	-	TRBV24-1	TRBJ1-3
TGTGCCAGCAGCTTACCGGGACTAGGGGCCAATGAGCAGTTCTTC	CASSLPGLGANEQFF	TRBD2	-	TRBV3-1/TRBV3-2	TRBJ2-1
TGTGCCAGCAGCCGGACTAGCTCGAACAATGAGCAGTTCTTC	CASSRTSSNNEQFF	TRBD2	-	TRBV11-2	TRBJ2-1
TGTGCCAGCAGTGACTCGAGAATCCGGGGGGCTGGAAACACCATATATTTT	CASSDSRIRGAGNTIYF	-	-	TRBV6-4	TRBJ1-3
TGTGCCAGCAGCGCGGGACTAGCTTCCTACGAGCAGTACTTC	CASSAGLASYEQYF	TRBD2	-	TRBV9	TRBJ2-7
TGTGCCAGCTCGTTGGGACAGAACTACGAGCAGTACTTC	CASSLGQNYEQYF	TRBD1	-	TRBV18	TRBJ2-7
TGCGCCAGCAGGAGACAGGGCCAGAACACCGGGGAGCTGTTTTTT	CASRRQGQNTGELFF	TRBD1	-	TRBV5-1	TRBJ2-2
TGTGCCAGCGCCGAACCGGGACTAGCGGGGGACAATGAGCAGTTCTTC	CASAEPGLAGDNEQFF	TRBD2	-	TRBV28	TRBJ2-1
TGCGCCAGCAGATTAACTAGGGTAACAGATACGCAGTATTTT	CASRLTRVTDTQYF	-	-	TRBV5-1	TRBJ2-3
TGTGCCAGCAGGCTACAGGGGGCCTTTTTAGATACGCAGTATTTT	CASRLQGAFLDTQYF	TRBD1	-	TRBV28	TRBJ2-3
TGTGCCAGCAGCCAAGGGAAAGCGGGAGTTGGCTCCTACGAGCAGTACTTC	CASSQGKAGVGSYEQYF	TRBD2	-	TRBV3-1/TRBV3-2	TRBJ2-7
TGTGCCAGCAGGCAAAGCGGCGGGGAAGGTGGCTACACCTTC	CASRQSGGEGGYTF	-	-	TRBV7-2	TRBJ1-2
TGTGCCAACAAGAGCCTAGCGGGAGGGTCCCGGGGGCAAGAGACCCAGTACTTC	CANKSLAGGSRGQETQYF	TRBD2	-	TRBV27	TRBJ2-5
TGCGCCAGCAGAGGACCGGGACAGGGGAGCACAGATACGCAGTATTTT	CASRGPGQGSTDTQYF	TRBD1	-	TRBV5-1	TRBJ2-3
TGCGCCAGCAGCTTGGCGCAGGGAAGTTCCTACGAGCAGTACTTC	CASSLAQGSSYEQYF	-	-	TRBV5-1	TRBJ2-7
TGTGCCAGCAGCTTGGCGGCTAGCGGGAGGGCCGGGGAGACCCAGTACTTC	CASSLAASGRAGETQYF	TRBD2	-	TRBV5-5	TRBJ2-5
TGTGCCAGCTCCGAGGGTGGGGATACGCAGTATTTT	CASSEGGDTQYF	-	-	TRBV18	TRBJ2-3
TGTGCCAGTACCCCACGGGCGGGATCGGGCTACACCTTC	CASTPRAGSGYTF	-	-	TRBV19	TRBJ1-2
TGTGCCAGTAAGTCAGCGGGAGGGTCCGGGGAGCAGTTCTTC	CASKSAGGSGEQFF	TRBD2	-	TRBV19	TRBJ2-1
TGTGCCAGCTCAGAGGGACAGACCTACGAGCAGTACTTC	CASSEGQTYEQYF	TRBD1	-	TRBV18	TRBJ2-7
TGTGCCAGCAGCTTAGAACCGGGAAGCTATGGCTACACCTTC	CASSLEPGSYGYTF	-	-	TRBV7-9	TRBJ1-2
TGTGCCAGCAGCCCAGGGACTAGCTCTTACGAGCAGTACTTC	CASSPGTSSYEQYF	TRBD2	-	TRBV5-4	TRBJ2-7
TGTGCCAGCAGTTTTGGGCAGTCCCTCTACGAGCAGTACTTC	CASSFGQSLYEQYF	-	few	TRBV27	TRBJ2-7
TGTGCCAGCAGACCGCCGACAGGTCTCTACACCTTC	CASRPPTGLYTF	-	many	TRBV11-2	TRBJ1-2
TGTGCCATTTCCCCGGAGCTCTCGTTAGGCTACACCTTC	CAISPELSLGYTF	-	-	TRBV2	TRBJ1-2
TGTGCCAGCAGCTATAGCGGGGATAGTGAGCAGTACTTC	CASSYSGDSEQYF	TRBD2	-	TRBV7-2	TRBJ2-7
TGTGCCAGCAGTGCCATACAGGGGGTAGAGCAGTACTTC	CASSAIQGVEQYF	TRBD1	-	TRBV2	TRBJ2-7